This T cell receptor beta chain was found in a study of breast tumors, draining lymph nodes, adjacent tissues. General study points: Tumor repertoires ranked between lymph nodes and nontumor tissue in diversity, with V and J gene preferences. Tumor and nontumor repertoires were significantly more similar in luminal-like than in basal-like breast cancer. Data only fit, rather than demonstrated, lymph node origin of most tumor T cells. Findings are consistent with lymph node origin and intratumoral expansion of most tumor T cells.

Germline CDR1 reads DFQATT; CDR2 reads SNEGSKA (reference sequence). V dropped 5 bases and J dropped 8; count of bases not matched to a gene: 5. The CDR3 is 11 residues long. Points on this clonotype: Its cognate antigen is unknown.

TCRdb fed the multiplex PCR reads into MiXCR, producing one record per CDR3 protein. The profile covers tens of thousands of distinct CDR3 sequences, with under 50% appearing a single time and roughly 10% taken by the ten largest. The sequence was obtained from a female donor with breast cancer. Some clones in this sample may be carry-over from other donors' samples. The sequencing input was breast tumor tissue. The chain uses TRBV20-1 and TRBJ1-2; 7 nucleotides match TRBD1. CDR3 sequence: CSASGTEGYTF. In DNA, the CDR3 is TGCAGTGCTTCCGGGACAGAGGGCTACACCTTC.